This T cell receptor (beta chain) is from a study of blood T cell repertoires in COVID-19. About the study: Donors in the United States, Italy and Spain gave samples during acute or convalescent COVID-19.

Assay: immunoSEQ multiplex PCR; the TCRdb copy retains only in-frame clones and omits some. This table has 250,000 to 300,000 clones, 81% appearing once. The germline V gene has CDR1 MNHEY and CDR2 SVGAGI. This CDR3 is built from 13 residues. The V end lost 7 bases, the J end lost 3 bases, and 9 bases lay between the germline ends. This rearrangement joins TRBV6-5 to TRBJ2-2; maybe TRBD1 (5 bases). This sequence originates from a woman aged 55 to 70 with active or convalescent COVID-19. The sequencing sample was made of peripheral blood. The CDR3 DNA sequence: TGTGCCAGCACCCAGGGTTACACCGGGGAGCTGTTTTTT. As protein: CASTQGYTGELFF.